These 23 T cell receptor beta chains originate from one sample sequenced in a study of blood T cell repertoires in COVID-19. This table comes from immunoSEQ multiplex PCR, and its TCRdb copy is limited to in-frame clones, with some not included. The sample lists over 130,000 clones; about 90% were seen once. Specimen: peripheral blood. The receptors come from a woman aged 80 or older with acute or convalescent COVID-19.

The V call is TRBV6-6, the J call TRBJ2-1; TRBD1 aligns across 8 bases. The CDR3 length is 15 residues. V lost 2 bases, J lost 9 bases, and 9 bases stayed unmatched. Per germline, CDR1 MNHNY and CDR2 SVGAGI (reference sequence). This chain's CDR3 is CASSYGTGRISEQFF. The CDR3 DNA reads as TGTGCCAGCAGTTACGGGACAGGAAGGATTAGTGAGCAGTTCTTC.

The chain employs TRBV11-2 and TRBJ2-1, with TRBD1 matching over 9 bases. This CDR3 has 15 residues. The trim removed 4 bases at V and 2 bases at J, leaving 3 bases unmatched. Germline CDR1 reads SGHAT; CDR2 reads FQNNGV. Written as DNA, the CDR3 is TGTGCCAGCAGCTCCTACAGGGGGCCCTACAATGAGCAGTTCTTC. It encodes CASSSYRGPYNEQFF.

In this sample, this clone turned up once. The V gene is TRBV15, the J gene TRBJ2-7; 14 bases line up with TRBD2. The CDR3 consists of 15 residues. CDR1 is LNHNV and CDR2 is YYDKDF in the germline V gene (reference sequence). After removal of 0 bases from V and 10 bases from J, the junction contained 5 bases not matched to a gene. CDR3 coding DNA: TGTGCCACCAGCAGAGATCTGACTAGCGGGGGGGCCCAGTACTTC. Amino acid sequence: CATSRDLTSGGAQYF. Filled out from reference TRBV15 and TRBJ2-7, the complete variable domain reads DAMVIQNPRYQVTQFGKPVTLSCSQTLNHNVMYWYQQKSSQAPKLLFHYYDKDFNNEADTPDNFQSRRPNTSFCFLDIRSPGLGDTAMYLCATSRDLTSGGAQYFGPGTRLTVT.

This chain links TRBV30 with TRBJ1-1; 7 positions match TRBD1. The CDR3 has 17 amino acids. After removal of 0 bases from V and 3 bases from J, the junction contained 13 bases not matched to a gene. Germline CDR1 reads GTSNPN; CDR2 reads SVGIG (reference sequence). CDR3 nucleotide sequence: TGTGCCTGGAGTGTACAGTTGGGAAACAGGGGAGACACTGAAGCTTTCTTT. It yields the protein CAWSVQLGNRGDTEAFF.

The chain carries TRBV3-1 (or the pseudogene TRBV3-2) and TRBJ1-2; 7 bases line up with TRBD1. The V segment lost 6 bases and the J segment 3 bases; nucleotides outside the gene matches: 7. Germline V gene sequence: CDR1 LGHDT, CDR2 YNNKEL (reference sequence). The CDR3 covers 14 residues. The CDR3 region is CASSPRQGHYGYTF. The CDR3 DNA is TGTGCCAGCAGTCCTAGACAGGGCCACTATGGCTACACCTTC.

This sequence joins TRBV5-6 and TRBJ2-1; no definite D call. The V gene lost 2 bases and the J gene lost 9 bases, with 9 bases spanning the gap. The length of the CDR3 is 12 residues. The germline CDR1 and CDR2 sequences are SGHDT and YYEEEE. The CDR3: CASSFSGAEQFF. The CDR3 nucleotides read TGTGCCAGCAGCTTTTCGGGTGCTGAGCAGTTCTTC.

This sequence joins TRBV2 and TRBJ2-7; 9 bases are a match to TRBD1. Germline V CDR1 and CDR2: SNHLY, FYNNEI. V lost 8 bases, J lost 7 bases, and 12 bases stayed unmatched. The CDR3 has 14 residues. The chain's CDR3 is CASGVKTGGGEQYF. For the CDR3, the DNA is TGTGCCAGCGGCGTCAAAACAGGGGGCGGGGAGCAGTACTTC.

The chain employs TRBV6-2 or TRBV6-3 and TRBJ1-5, with 9 bases aligning to TRBD1. V gave up 2 bases and J gave up 5 bases; unmatched junction bases: 7. The CDR3 spans 16 residues. The V gene's germline CDR1 is MNHEY and CDR2 SVGEGT. The CDR3 reads CASSYIGTGNDQPQHF. In nucleotides, the CDR3 is TGTGCCAGCAGTTACATTGGGACAGGGAACGATCAGCCCCAGCATTTT.

The chain recombines TRBV15 with TRBJ1-2; a possible D gene is TRBD1 (6 bases). The V gene's germline CDR1 is LNHNV and CDR2 YYDKDF (reference sequence). The CDR3 runs 14 residues. V was trimmed by 1 base and J by 8 bases, leaving 14 bases between them. Here the CDR3 DNA reads TGTGCCACCAGCAGAGGGCCGGGACACCCCGGCTACACCTTC. Protein: CATSRGPGHPGYTF. Supplemented by reference TRBV15 and TRBJ1-2, the full variable domain reads DAMVIQNPRYQVTQFGKPVTLSCSQTLNHNVMYWYQQKSSQAPKLLFHYYDKDFNNEADTPDNFQSRRPNTSFCFLDIRSPGLGDTAMYLCATSRGPGHPGYTFGSGTRLTVV.

The rearrangement links TRBV12-3 or TRBV12-4 to TRBJ1-1; no clear D. The CDR3 spans 11 residues. V was pared by 6 bases and J by 6 bases, with 8 bases between. The CDR3: CASSYLSEAFF. The CDR3 DNA sequence: TGTGCCAGCAGCTACCTTTCTGAAGCTTTCTTT.

The chain has TRBV27 and TRBJ2-3; a possible D gene is TRBD1 (6 bases). Trimming pared 3 bases from V and 3 bases from J, leaving 13 bases between. The CDR3 extends over 15 amino acids. In germline, CDR1 is MNHEY, CDR2 SMNVEV (reference sequence). The CDR3 DNA follows: TGTGCCAGCAGTTTGCTGGGGGCCGGGACAGATACGCAGTATTTT. The encoded protein is CASSLLGAGTDTQYF.

This sequence joins TRBV5-6 and TRBJ1-5, with TRBD1 as a possible D gene (5 bases). In germline, CDR1 is SGHDT, CDR2 YYEEEE. CDR3 size: 14 residues. With 0 bases removed from V and 6 bases from J, the gap between germline ends came to 10 bases. CDR3 region: CASSLVGVGQPQHF. In DNA, the CDR3 is TGTGCCAGCAGCTTGGTAGGGGTGGGTCAGCCCCAGCATTTT.

V usage is TRBV7-9 and J usage is TRBJ1-5, with D hard to call. Germline V gene lookup returns CDR1 SEHNR and CDR2 FQNEAQ (reference sequence). CDR3 size: 12 residues. V was trimmed by 7 bases and J by 2 bases, leaving 6 bases between them. The CDR3: CASTQGNQPQHF. CDR3 sequence (DNA): TGTGCCAGCACCCAGGGCAATCAGCCCCAGCATTTT.

V gene TRBV5-1 combines with J gene TRBJ1-1; perhaps TRBD1 as D (6 bases). The CDR3 length is 13 residues. V lost 0 bases, J lost 6 bases, and 9 bases lay in between. Germline CDR1 SGHRS, CDR2 YFSETQ. CDR3 nucleotide sequence: TGCGCCAGCAGCTTGGGGGGGCGGCCTGAAGCTTTCTTT. Residues: CASSLGGRPEAFF.

The chain couples TRBV5-1 to TRBJ1-1, with 11 bases that match TRBD1. J lost 3 bases, V lost 4 bases, and 5 bases had no gene match. The CDR3 has 15 amino acids. CDR1 is SGHRS, CDR2 YFSETQ, per germline. The CDR3 region has the DNA TGCGCCAGCAGCCAAGGACAGGGGGCTTACACTGAAGCTTTCTTT. This translates into CASSQGQGAYTEAFF.

J is TRBJ1-3 and V is TRBV7-2; no clear D gene. Germline V gene data show CDR1 as SGHTA and CDR2 as FQGNSA. CDR3 length equals 15 residues. The V and J ends lost 2 bases and 1 base respectively, with 9 bases between them. CDR3 nucleotide sequence: TGTGCCAGCAGCTTAATGGGCCCTTCTGGAAACACCATATATTTT. This encodes CASSLMGPSGNTIYF.

This sequence joins TRBV27 and TRBJ1-1; TRBD1 aligns across 9 bases. The CDR3 runs to 14 residues. Germline V CDR1 and CDR2: MNHEY, SMNVEV (reference sequence). J gave up 5 bases and V 5 bases, and 6 bases lay outside the gene matches. DNA of the CDR3: TGTGCCAGCAGTCAAGGGACAGGGTATACTGAAGCTTTCTTT. The encoded protein is CASSQGTGYTEAFF.

This clone occurred once. The genes are TRBV7-9 and TRBJ1-4; 8 positions match TRBD1. CDR1 is SEHNR and CDR2 is FQNEAQ in the germline V gene (reference sequence). With 3 bases clipped from V and 1 base from J, the junction kept 4 bases outside the gene matches. CDR3 length: 16 residues. In DNA, the CDR3 is TGTGCCAGCAGCTTCAGCAGGGGGCGAACTAATGAAAAACTGTTTTTT. Translated: CASSFSRGRTNEKLFF.

The chain employs TRBV5-1 and TRBJ1-4; D might be TRBD1 (6 bases). There are 15 residues in the CDR3. The V gene lost 2 bases and the J gene lost 5 bases, with 13 bases spanning the gap. Germline CDR1 SGHRS, CDR2 YFSETQ. The DNA of the CDR3 is TGCGCCAGCAGCTTCGCCGGGACACTCAATGAAAAACTGTTTTTT. It translates to CASSFAGTLNEKLFF.

The chain carries TRBV5-1 and TRBJ1-1; no definite D call. CDR3 size: 14 residues. Germline values: CDR1 SGHRS, CDR2 YFSETQ. V was shortened by 7 bases and J by 1 base, with 14 bases between the two germline ends. CDR3 loop: CASWPATANTEAFF. The CDR3, as DNA: TGCGCCAGCTGGCCAGCGACTGCGAACACTGAAGCTTTCTTT.

The chain is built from TRBV10-3 and TRBJ1-6, with TRBD1 identical over 7 bases. The CDR3 consists of 13 residues. The V gene's germline CDR1 is ENHRY and CDR2 SYGVKD. After removal of 6 bases from V and 8 bases from J, the junction contained 4 bases not matched to a gene. The CDR3 region has the DNA TGTGCCATCAGGGGGACAGAGGATTCACCCCTCCACTTT. Amino acids: CAIRGTEDSPLHF.

V gene TRBV27 combines with J gene TRBJ1-2; 7 bases match TRBD1. Germline V CDR1 and CDR2: MNHEY, SMNVEV (reference sequence). The CDR3 is 12 residues long. V lost 7 bases to trimming and J lost 7 bases; unmatched junction nucleotides: 6. The CDR3 region is CASTDRVGGYTF. The CDR3 nucleotides read TGTGCCAGCACCGACAGGGTTGGTGGCTACACCTTC.

This sequence joins TRBV5-4 and TRBJ2-2; D might be TRBD2 (7 bases). The V gene lost 1 base and the J gene lost 1 base, with 11 bases spanning the gap. CDR1 and CDR2 from the germline V gene are SGHNT and YYREEE (reference sequence). The CDR3 is 16 amino acids. CDR3 nucleotide sequence: TGTGCCAGCAGCTTGTGGGGGGGCCAGAACACCGGGGAGCTGTTTTTT. Its protein product is CASSLWGGQNTGELFF.